What follows are 6 T cell receptor beta chains derived from one specimen sequenced in a study of T cell repertoires in cytomegalovirus infection. Antigens for these TCRs are unknown. Each CDR3 protein gets one entry after TCRdb re-called the reads with MiXCR. This table holds fewer than 850,000 distinct CDR3 sequences, roughly 29% found once. Sequences were derived from cultured CD8+ T cells from PBMCs, sampled from culture after CMV antigen stimulation. The receptor source for this set is a human donor in good health (CMV status not recorded). Some clones in this sample may be carry-over from other donors' samples.

J is TRBJ1-1 and V is TRBV7-9, with 9 bases matching TRBD1. The germline gives CDR1 SEHNR, CDR2 FQNEAQ (reference sequence). The CDR3 covers 16 residues. The V and J ends lost 3 bases and 5 bases, in that order; junction bases with no gene match: 10. CDR3 residues: CASSFPGTGQFTEAFF. In DNA form, the CDR3 reads TGTGCCAGCAGCTTCCCCGGGACAGGGCAATTTACTGAAGCTTTCTTT.

The chain uses TRBV7-6 and TRBJ2-7, with 7 bases fitting TRBD2. Per germline, CDR1 SGHVS and CDR2 FNYEAQ. The length of the CDR3 is 14 residues. Germline trimming cut 5 bases from V and 3 bases from J; bases unmatched to any gene: 7. This chain's CDR3 is CASSHRDYYYEQYF. The DNA for the CDR3 is TGTGCCAGCAGCCACCGGGACTACTACTACGAGCAGTACTTC.

The rearrangement links TRBV9 to TRBJ1-1; D uncertain. Germline V gene lookup returns CDR1 SGDLS and CDR2 YYNGEE. The CDR3 is made up of 14 amino acids. V lost 3 bases and J lost 0, with 9 bases in between. CDR3 region: CASSEGHLNTEAFF. Written as DNA, the CDR3 is TGTGCCAGCAGCGAAGGGCACCTGAACACTGAAGCTTTCTTT.

Notes on this clonotype: With a much larger clone just one base away, this may be a read error. The J gene is TRBJ2-7, the V gene TRBV5-6; the match to TRBD1 covers 8 bases. The CDR3 covers 14 residues. Germline assignment: CDR1 SGHDT and CDR2 YYEEEE. Germline trimming cut 4 bases from V and 2 bases from J; bases unmatched to any gene: 5. DNA of the CDR3: TGTGCCAGCAGCGCACAGGGGGATCCCTACGAGCAGTACGTC. Translation: CASSAQGDPYEQYV.

The table lists this clonotype with a few counts. The chain is built from TRBV12-3 or TRBV12-4 and TRBJ2-3; D is possibly TRBD2 (7 bases). V was pared by 7 bases and J by 2 bases, with 13 bases between. This CDR3 contains 14 residues. CDR3 nucleotides: TGTGCCAGCAAGGAGGGGGGGGTCACAGATACGCAGTATTTT. Residues: CASKEGGVTDTQYF.

In this sample, this clonotype turned up many times. The rearrangement links TRBV12-3 or TRBV12-4 to TRBJ1-1, with D unclear. The ends were cut back, 3 bases at V and 1 base at J, with 9 bases in the middle. The CDR3 consists of 14 residues. CDR3 protein: CASSFNAANTEAFF. CDR3 DNA: TGTGCCAGCAGTTTTAACGCAGCGAACACTGAAGCTTTCTTT.